Each of the 23 T cell receptor beta chains below was sequenced from the same sample in a study of T cells after yellow fever vaccination. MiXCR was run by TCRdb on the 5' RACE reads, yielding one entry per CDR3 protein. The sample has 400,000 to 650,000 distinct CDR3 sequences; roughly a fifth are singletons. The specimen was PBMCs, collected roughly 20 days after the first yellow fever vaccination. Receptor source: a man younger than 35 who received the YFV17D yellow fever vaccine.

The sample holds a few counts of this clonotype. The chain joins TRBV4-1 to TRBJ2-5; 7 bases map to TRBD1. The ends lost 3 bases at V and 5 bases at J; junction bases unmatched: 9. The CDR3 spans 15 residues. Germline lookup yields CDR1 MGHRA and CDR2 YSYEKL. CDR3 loop: CASSQQDRREETQYF. For the CDR3, the DNA is TGCGCCAGCAGCCAGCAGGACAGGCGTGAGGAGACCCAGTACTTC.

CDR3 DNA: TGTGCCAGCAGTTTCTATGACAGGCACCTCTCTGGAAACACCATATATTTT. It encodes CASSFYDRHLSGNTIYF. The chain recombines TRBV12-3 or TRBV12-4 with TRBJ1-3; maybe TRBD1 (6 bases). The V gene lost 3 bases and the J gene lost 0 bases, with 15 bases spanning the gap. The CDR3 covers 17 residues.

This clonotype came up many times. The chain links TRBV5-1 to TRBJ1-6; weak D call: TRBD1 (5 bases). The CDR3 has 15 residues. Germline loops: CDR1 SGHRS, CDR2 YFSETQ. V lost 1 base and J 5 bases, leaving 10 bases between the germline ends. CDR3 coding DNA: TGCGCCAGCAGCTTGCGGGGCCCAGATAATTCACCCCTCCACTTT. It codes for CASSLRGPDNSPLHF.

This chain joins TRBV6-5 and TRBJ1-6; perhaps TRBD1 as D (5 bases). V gave up 3 bases and J gave up 4 bases, with 13 bases separating them. The CDR3 runs to 16 residues. The germline V gene encodes CDR1 MNHEY and CDR2 SVGAGI. The CDR3 DNA is TGTGCCAGCAGTTATAGCCAGGGTGGTTATAATTCACCCCTCCACTTT. Translating it yields CASSYSQGGYNSPLHF.

The gene calls are TRBV5-1 and TRBJ2-1; 13 positions match TRBD2. The CDR3 totals 16 residues. After removal of 7 bases from V and 8 bases from J, the junction contained 12 bases not matched to a gene. Germline V gene sequence: CDR1 SGHRS, CDR2 YFSETQ. CDR3 residues: CASSRGLAGAQDEQFF. In nucleotides, the CDR3 is TGCGCCAGCTCCCGCGGACTAGCGGGGGCCCAGGATGAGCAGTTCTTC.

This clonotype was counted a few times. The chain carries TRBV7-9 and TRBJ2-7; tentatively, D is TRBD2 (5 bases). This CDR3 is 15 amino acids long. Trimming stripped 4 bases from V and 6 bases from J, with 19 bases between. Germline CDR1 reads SEHNR; CDR2 reads FQNEAQ (reference sequence). This chain's CDR3 is CASSYDLGERAEQYF. The CDR3 DNA follows: TGTGCCAGCAGCTACGACTTGGGAGAGAGAGCCGAGCAGTACTTC.

The CDR3 region is CASSFLGSPLHF. DNA of the CDR3: TGTGCCAGCAGCTTTTTAGGTTCACCCCTCCACTTT. This chain connects TRBV7-9 to TRBJ1-6; the D is unclear. Germline CDR1 is SEHNR and CDR2 is FQNEAQ (reference sequence). The CDR3 length is 12 residues. V was trimmed by 3 bases and J by 9 bases, leaving 6 bases between them.

The V gene is TRBV12-3 or TRBV12-4, the J gene TRBJ1-2; D uncertain. The CDR3 length is 13 residues. The V and J ends lost 1 base and 2 bases respectively, with 5 bases between them. The CDR3 sequence: CASSLDANYGYTF. CDR3 nucleotides: TGTGCCAGCAGTTTAGATGCGAACTATGGCTACACCTTC.

The chain uses TRBV20-1 and TRBJ2-1; D might be TRBD1 (6 bases). The CDR3 extends over 13 amino acids. The V end lost 3 bases, the J end lost 5 bases, and 11 bases lay between the germline ends. CDR1 is DFQATT, CDR2 SNEGSKA, per germline (reference sequence). CDR3 nucleotides: TGCAGTGCTAGGAGTGGACAGAACAATGAGCAGTTCTTC. It yields the protein CSARSGQNNEQFF.

This clonotype has just a few counts. Here the CDR3 reads CASSYRGGLPPGTQYF. In DNA form, the CDR3 reads TGTGCCAGCAGTTACAGGGGCGGACTCCCCCCAGGGACCCAGTACTTC. This chain joins TRBV6-5 and TRBJ2-5, with D perhaps assigned TRBD1 or TRBD2 (5 bases each). Trimming cost V 2 bases and J 7 bases, with 20 bases left between them. This CDR3 spans 16 amino acids. Per germline, CDR1 MNHEY and CDR2 SVGAGI.

This sequence joins TRBV30 and TRBJ1-2; unclear D gene. Trimming took off 1 base at V and 7 bases at J, with 7 bases between the two ends. Germline V gene sequence: CDR1 GTSNPN, CDR2 SVGIG (reference sequence). This CDR3 has 11 residues. CDR3 loop: CAWSGWVGYTF. CDR3 nucleotides: TGTGCCTGGAGTGGCTGGGTTGGCTACACCTTC.

In this sample, this clonotype turned up a few times. A read error may be the cause here, since a much bigger clone is one base away. The chain is built from TRBV5-1 and TRBJ2-5, with 7 nucleotides matching TRBD1. The CDR3 totals 14 residues. The germline CDR1 and CDR2 sequences are SGHRS and YFSETQ. Trimming took 4 bases from V and 1 from J; bases not matched to a gene: 4. As DNA, the CDR3 is TGCGCCAGCAGCACACAGGGGACCCAAGAGACCCAGTACTTC. Translated, it gives CASSTQGTQETQYF.

The chain has TRBV9 and TRBJ2-1; D might be TRBD2 (7 bases). CDR3 length: 15 residues. The germline V and J ends were trimmed by 7 bases and 3 bases, with 17 bases remaining between them. Germline V gene sequence: CDR1 SGDLS, CDR2 YYNGEE. The CDR3 spells CASALRGADYNEQFF. Here the CDR3 DNA reads TGTGCCAGCGCTCTACGGGGGGCGGACTACAATGAGCAGTTCTTC.

J is TRBJ2-1 and V is TRBV7-2, with D perhaps TRBD1 (6 bases). The CDR3 length is 16 residues. Trimming cost V 5 bases and J 3 bases, with 17 bases left between them. Germline CDR1 and CDR2: SGHTA and FQGNSA. CDR3 DNA: TGTGCCAGCAGCAATCTCCAGGGGATAGACTACAATGAGCAGTTCTTC. This encodes CASSNLQGIDYNEQFF.

The rearrangement links TRBV5-1 to TRBJ2-2, with 11 bases fitting TRBD1. Trimming at V came to 4 bases and at J to 6 bases, leaving 5 bases not matched to a gene. Germline V CDR1 and CDR2: SGHRS, YFSETQ. The CDR3 contains 15 residues. The CDR3 DNA sequence: TGCGCCAGCAGCGGGACAGGGGGACCTGCCGGGGAGCTGTTTTTT. Its translation is CASSGTGGPAGELFF. The whole variable domain, remainder taken from reference TRBV5-1 and TRBJ2-2, is KAGVTQTPRYLIKTRGQQVTLSCSPISGHRSVSWYQQTPGQGLQFLFEYFSETQRNKGNFPGRFSGRQFSNSRSEMNVSTLELGDSALYLCASSGTGGPAGELFFGEGSRLTVL.

In this sample, this clonotype turned up a few times. The gene calls are TRBV10-3 and TRBJ2-3; 12 bases fit TRBD2. This CDR3 has 16 residues. V shed 2 bases, J shed 6 bases, and the junction held 6 bases outside the gene matches. Germline V gives CDR1 ENHRY, CDR2 SYGVKD. CDR3 nucleotide sequence: TGTGCCATCAGTGAGGAACTAGCGGGGGGCCTCGATACGCAGTATTTT. Translating it yields CAISEELAGGLDTQYF.

The chain has TRBV5-5 and TRBJ1-6; 7 bases line up with TRBD1. Germline CDR1 and CDR2: SGHKS and YYEKEE (reference sequence). Unmatched junction bases numbered 4, after V lost 4 bases and J lost 6 bases. The CDR3 covers 14 residues. The CDR3 nucleotides read TGTGCCAGCAGCATACAGGGGTTTAATTCACCCCTCCACTTT. Translation gives CASSIQGFNSPLHF.

Worth noting for this clonotype: The junction does not match germline at one end; this may be a read error. V usage is TRBV5-1 and J usage is TRBJ2-4; D perhaps matches TRBD1 (5 bases). The germline V gene has CDR1 SGHRS and CDR2 YFSETQ. The CDR3 is 10 amino acids. CDR3 DNA: TGCGCCAGCGCCTGGGAAGGGGTCGACTTC. Translating gives CASAWEGVDF.

This clonotype was picked up a small number of times. This chain links TRBV12-3 or TRBV12-4 with TRBJ2-7, with D tentatively TRBD2 (6 bases). V lost 4 bases, J lost 4 bases, and 8 bases lay in between. The CDR3 is 12 amino acids. The CDR3 coding sequence is TGTGCCAGCAGTTGGGGGGTTTACGAGCAGTACTTC. Its protein product is CASSWGVYEQYF.

This clonotype was observed at least ten times. This chain joins TRBV12-3 or TRBV12-4 and TRBJ2-7; 7 nucleotides align to TRBD2. The V gene end was trimmed by 3 bases and the J gene end by 1 base; junction bases not matched to a gene: 3. This CDR3 region has 14 residues. For the CDR3, the DNA is TGTGCCAGCAGTTTGTGGGGGGGTTCCTACGAGCAGTACTTC. Translated: CASSLWGGSYEQYF.

This clonotype was counted ten times or more. This rearrangement joins TRBV7-8 to TRBJ2-1; TRBD1 or TRBD2 may be the D gene (5 bases each). V lost 10 bases to trimming and J lost 7 bases, with 14 bases between them. Germline assignment: CDR1 SGHVS and CDR2 FQNEAQ. The CDR3 contains 12 residues. CDR3 bases: TGTGCCACTGGGATGTGGGGGAATGAGCAGTTCTTC. Protein product: CATGMWGNEQFF.

A few counts support this clonotype. J is TRBJ2-1 and V is TRBV5-1, with D maybe TRBD2 (6 bases). Trimming took off 4 bases at V and 0 bases at J, with 14 bases between the two ends. The CDR3 has 16 amino acids. Germline V CDR1 and CDR2: SGHRS, YFSETQ. This CDR3 is CASSHRRGISYNEQFF. CDR3 DNA: TGCGCCAGCAGCCACCGCCGGGGGATCTCCTACAATGAGCAGTTCTTC.

This clonotype was picked up a small number of times. J is TRBJ1-6 and V is TRBV7-3, with D possibly being TRBD1 (5 bases). From germline, CDR1 is SGHTA and CDR2 FQGTGA. Trimming removed 6 bases from V and 8 bases from J, with 17 bases in between. The CDR3 contains 15 residues. For the CDR3, the DNA is TGTGCCAGCAGGGATCCGGGACTAGGAGATTCACCCCTCCACTTT. This gives the protein CASRDPGLGDSPLHF.